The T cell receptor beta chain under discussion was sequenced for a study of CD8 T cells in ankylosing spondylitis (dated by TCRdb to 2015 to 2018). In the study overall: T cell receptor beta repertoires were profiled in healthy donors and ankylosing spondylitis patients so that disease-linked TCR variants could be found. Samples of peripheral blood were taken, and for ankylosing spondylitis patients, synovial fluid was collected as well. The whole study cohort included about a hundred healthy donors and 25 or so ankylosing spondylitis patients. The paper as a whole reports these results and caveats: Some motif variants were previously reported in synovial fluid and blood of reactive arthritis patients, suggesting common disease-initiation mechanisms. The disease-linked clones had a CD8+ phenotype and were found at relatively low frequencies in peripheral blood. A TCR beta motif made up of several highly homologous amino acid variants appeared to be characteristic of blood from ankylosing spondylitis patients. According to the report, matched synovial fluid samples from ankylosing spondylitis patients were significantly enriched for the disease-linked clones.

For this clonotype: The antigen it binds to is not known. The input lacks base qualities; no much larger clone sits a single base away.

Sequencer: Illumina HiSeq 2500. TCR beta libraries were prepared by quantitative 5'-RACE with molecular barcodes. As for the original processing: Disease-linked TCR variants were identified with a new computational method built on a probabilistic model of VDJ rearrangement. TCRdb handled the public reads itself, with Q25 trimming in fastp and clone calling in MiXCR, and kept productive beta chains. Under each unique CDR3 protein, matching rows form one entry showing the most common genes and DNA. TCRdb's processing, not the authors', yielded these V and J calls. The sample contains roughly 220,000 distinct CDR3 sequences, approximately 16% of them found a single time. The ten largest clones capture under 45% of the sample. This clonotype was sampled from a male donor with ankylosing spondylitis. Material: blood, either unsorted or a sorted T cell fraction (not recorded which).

The nucleotide sequence is given as TGTGCCAGCAGCCACGGGGGGGAGCAGTACTTC. This yields the protein CASSHGGEQYF. The V gene is TRBV4-2 and the J gene is TRBJ2-7, and 7 junctional nucleotides match TRBD2. CDR1 and CDR2 (LGHNA, YNFKEQ) derive from the germline V gene. Trimming takes 3 bases off V and 7 bases off J; junction bases not matched to a gene: 0. The CDR3 starts with the cysteine, ends with the phenylalanine, and has 11 residues. The read is trimmed to its CDR3 DNA, 33 bases read in frame from base 1.